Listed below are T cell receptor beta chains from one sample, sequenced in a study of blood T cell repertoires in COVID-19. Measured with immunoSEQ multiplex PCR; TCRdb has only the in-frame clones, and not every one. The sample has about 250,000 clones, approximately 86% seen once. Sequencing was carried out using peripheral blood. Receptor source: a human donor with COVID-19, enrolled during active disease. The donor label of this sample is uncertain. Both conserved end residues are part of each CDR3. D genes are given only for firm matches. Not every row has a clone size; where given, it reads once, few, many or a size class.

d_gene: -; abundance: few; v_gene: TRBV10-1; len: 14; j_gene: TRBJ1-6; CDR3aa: CASSEEAGNSPLHF; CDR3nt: TGCGCCAGCAGTGAGGAGGCAGGGAATTCACCCCTCCACTTT
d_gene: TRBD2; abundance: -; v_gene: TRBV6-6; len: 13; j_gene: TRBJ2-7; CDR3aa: CASNRLAGDEQYF; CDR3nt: TGTGCCAGCAATCGACTAGCGGGAGACGAGCAGTACTTC
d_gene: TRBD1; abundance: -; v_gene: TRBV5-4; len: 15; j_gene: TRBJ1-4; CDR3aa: CASSSAGGAGEKLFF; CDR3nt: TGTGCCAGCAGCTCAGCAGGGGGCGCAGGTGAAAAACTGTTTTTT
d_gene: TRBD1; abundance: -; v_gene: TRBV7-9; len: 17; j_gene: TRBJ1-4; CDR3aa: CASSRLKGTGPNEKLFF; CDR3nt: TGTGCCAGCAGCCGATTAAAAGGGACAGGCCCTAATGAAAAACTGTTTTTT
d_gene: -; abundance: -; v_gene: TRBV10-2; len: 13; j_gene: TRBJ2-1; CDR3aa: CASSETVNNEQFF; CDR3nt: TGCGCCAGCAGTGAGACAGTAAACAATGAGCAGTTCTTC
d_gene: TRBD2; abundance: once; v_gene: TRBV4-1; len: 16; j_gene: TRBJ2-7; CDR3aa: CASSRLFPAGGEEQYF; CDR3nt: TGCGCCAGCAGCCGCCTATTCCCCGCGGGAGGGGAGGAGCAGTACTTC
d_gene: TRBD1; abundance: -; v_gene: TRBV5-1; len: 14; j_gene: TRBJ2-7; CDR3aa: CASSTGQGTYEQYF; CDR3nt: TGCGCCAGCAGCACGGGACAGGGGACCTACGAGCAGTACTTC
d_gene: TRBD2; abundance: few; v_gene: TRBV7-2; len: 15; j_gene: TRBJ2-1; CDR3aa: CASSLEGLAGLEQFF; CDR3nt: TGTGCCAGCAGCTTAGAGGGACTAGCGGGCTTGGAGCAGTTCTTC
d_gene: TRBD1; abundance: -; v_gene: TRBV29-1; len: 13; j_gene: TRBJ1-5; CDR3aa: CSVGTGVNQPQHF; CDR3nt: TGCAGCGTTGGGACAGGGGTCAATCAGCCCCAGCATTTT
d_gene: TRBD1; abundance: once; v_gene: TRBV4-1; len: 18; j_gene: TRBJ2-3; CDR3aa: CASSQWASTGRSTDTQYF; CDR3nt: TGCGCCAGCAGCCAATGGGCGTCGACAGGGAGAAGCACAGATACGCAGTATTTT